The source of this T cell receptor beta chain is a study of blood T cell repertoires in COVID-19. Study-wide background: The study drew acute and convalescent COVID-19 samples from the United States, Italy and Spain. The analysed material was cDNA or gDNA that came from T cells, B-cell-depleted T cells, or PBMCs.

This CDR3 spans 12 amino acids. The V and J ends lost 10 bases and 5 bases, in that order; junction bases with no gene match: 4. Per germline, CDR1 ENHRY and CDR2 SYGVKD. Authors' data handling: Counts of nucleated cells, estimated from reference gene primer amplification, were obtained. Profiled with immunoSEQ multiplex PCR; TCRdb holds only in-frame clones, not every one. That table gives V, J and clone size, and the DNA gave D and trimming. Among 200,000 to 250,000 clones listed, roughly 80% were seen once. The source of this sequence is a woman aged 18-29 years with acute or convalescent COVID-19. The chain joins TRBV10-3 to TRBJ2-2, with 7 bases identical to TRBD2. The material sequenced was peripheral blood. The CDR3 bases are TGTGCCACCGTCGGGGGGACCGGGGAGCTGTTTTTT. The encoded protein is CATVGGTGELFF.